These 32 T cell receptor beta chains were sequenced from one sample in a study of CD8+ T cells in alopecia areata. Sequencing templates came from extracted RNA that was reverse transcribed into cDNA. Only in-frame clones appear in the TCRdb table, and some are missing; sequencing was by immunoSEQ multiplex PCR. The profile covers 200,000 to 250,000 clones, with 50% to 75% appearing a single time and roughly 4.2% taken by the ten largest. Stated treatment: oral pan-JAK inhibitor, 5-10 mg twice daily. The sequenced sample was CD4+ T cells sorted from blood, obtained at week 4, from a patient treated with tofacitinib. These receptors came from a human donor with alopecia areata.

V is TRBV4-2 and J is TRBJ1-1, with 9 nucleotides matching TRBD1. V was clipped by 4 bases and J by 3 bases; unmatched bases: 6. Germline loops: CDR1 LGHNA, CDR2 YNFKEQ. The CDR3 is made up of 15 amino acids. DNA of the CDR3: TGTGCCAGCAGCCCCCGGGACAGGGTTTACACTGAAGCTTTCTTT. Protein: CASSPRDRVYTEAFF.

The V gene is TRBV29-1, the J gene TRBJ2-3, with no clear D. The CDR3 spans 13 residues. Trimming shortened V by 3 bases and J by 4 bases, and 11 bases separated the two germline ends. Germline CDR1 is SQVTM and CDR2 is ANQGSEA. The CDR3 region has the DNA TGCAGCGTTGAGAGGTCTGGAGCAGATACGCAGTATTTT. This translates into CSVERSGADTQYF.

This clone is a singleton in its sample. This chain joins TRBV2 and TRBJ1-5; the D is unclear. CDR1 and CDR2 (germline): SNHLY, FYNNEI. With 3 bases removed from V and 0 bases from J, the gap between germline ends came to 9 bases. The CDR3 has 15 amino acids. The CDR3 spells CASSDRFLSNQPQHF. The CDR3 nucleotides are TGTGCCAGCAGTGACAGGTTCCTTAGCAATCAGCCCCAGCATTTT.

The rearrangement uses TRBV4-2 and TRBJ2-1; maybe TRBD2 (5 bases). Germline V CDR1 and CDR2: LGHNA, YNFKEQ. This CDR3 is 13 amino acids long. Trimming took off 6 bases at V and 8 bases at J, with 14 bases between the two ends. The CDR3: CASSPGPEDEQFF. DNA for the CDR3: TGTGCCAGCAGTCCTGGTCCGGAGGATGAGCAGTTCTTC.

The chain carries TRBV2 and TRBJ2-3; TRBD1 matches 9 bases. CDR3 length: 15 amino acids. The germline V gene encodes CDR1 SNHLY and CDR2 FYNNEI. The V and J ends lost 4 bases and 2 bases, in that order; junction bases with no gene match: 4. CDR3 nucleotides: TGTGCCAGCAGTGCCGGGACAGGGCCCACAGATACGCAGTATTTT. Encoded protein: CASSAGTGPTDTQYF.

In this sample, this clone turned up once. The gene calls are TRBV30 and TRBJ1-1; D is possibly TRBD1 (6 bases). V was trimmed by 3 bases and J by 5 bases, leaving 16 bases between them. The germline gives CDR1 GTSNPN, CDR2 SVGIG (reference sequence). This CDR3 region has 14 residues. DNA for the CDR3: TGTGCCTGGAGAGTGGACAGCGATAGAACTGAAGCTTTCTTT. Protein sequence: CAWRVDSDRTEAFF. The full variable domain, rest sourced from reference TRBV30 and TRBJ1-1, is SQTIHQWPATLVQPVGSPLSLECTVEGTSNPNLYWYRQAAGRGLQLLFYSVGIGQISSEVPQNLSASRPQDRQFILSSKKLLLSDSGFYLCAWRVDSDRTEAFFGQGTRLTVV.

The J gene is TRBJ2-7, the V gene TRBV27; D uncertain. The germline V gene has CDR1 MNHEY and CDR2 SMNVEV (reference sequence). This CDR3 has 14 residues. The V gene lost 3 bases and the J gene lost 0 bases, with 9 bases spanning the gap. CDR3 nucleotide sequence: TGTGCCAGCAGTTTTGGGTGGGGCTCCTACGAGCAGTACTTC. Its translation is CASSFGWGSYEQYF.

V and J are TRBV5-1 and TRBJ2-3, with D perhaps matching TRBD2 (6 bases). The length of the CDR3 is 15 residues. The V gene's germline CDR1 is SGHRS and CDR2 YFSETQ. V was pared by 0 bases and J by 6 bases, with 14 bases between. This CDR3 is CASSLVGGTYDTQYF. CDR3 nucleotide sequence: TGCGCCAGCAGCTTGGTGGGGGGAACCTACGATACGCAGTATTTT.

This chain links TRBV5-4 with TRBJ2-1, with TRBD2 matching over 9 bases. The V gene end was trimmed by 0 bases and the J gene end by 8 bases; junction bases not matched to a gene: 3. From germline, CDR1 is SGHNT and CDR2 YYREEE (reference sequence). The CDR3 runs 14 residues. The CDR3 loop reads CASSLEVAGDEQFF. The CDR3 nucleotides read TGTGCCAGCAGCTTGGAGGTAGCGGGGGATGAGCAGTTCTTC.

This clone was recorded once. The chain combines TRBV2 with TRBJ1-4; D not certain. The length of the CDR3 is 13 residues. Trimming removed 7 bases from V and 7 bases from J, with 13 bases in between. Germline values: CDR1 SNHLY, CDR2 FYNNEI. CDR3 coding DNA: TGTGCCAGCAATATGGGAAGGTCTGAAAAACTGTTTTTT. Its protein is CASNMGRSEKLFF.

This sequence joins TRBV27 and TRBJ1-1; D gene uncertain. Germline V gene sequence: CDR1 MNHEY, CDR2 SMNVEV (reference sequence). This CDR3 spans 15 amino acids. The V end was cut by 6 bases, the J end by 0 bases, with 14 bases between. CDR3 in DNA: TGTGCCAGCAGCTCGGGGATATTAATGAACACTGAAGCTTTCTTT. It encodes CASSSGILMNTEAFF.

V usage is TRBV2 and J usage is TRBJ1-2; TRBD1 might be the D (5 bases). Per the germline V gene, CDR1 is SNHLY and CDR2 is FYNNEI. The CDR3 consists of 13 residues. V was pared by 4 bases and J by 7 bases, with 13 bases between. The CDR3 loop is CASSAEGAGGYTF. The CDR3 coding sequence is TGTGCCAGCAGTGCGGAAGGGGCAGGTGGCTACACCTTC.

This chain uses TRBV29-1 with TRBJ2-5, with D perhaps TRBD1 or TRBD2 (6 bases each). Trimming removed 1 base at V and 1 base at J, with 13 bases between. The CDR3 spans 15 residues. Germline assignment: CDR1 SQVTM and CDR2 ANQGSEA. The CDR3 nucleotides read TGCAGCGTTGAAGTTGGCAGGGGAGGCCAAGAGACCCAGTACTTC. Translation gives CSVEVGRGGQETQYF.

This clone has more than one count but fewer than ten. In DNA form, the CDR3 reads TGTGCCAGTAGCCCGGGACAGACGAACAATGAGCAGTTCTTC. It yields the protein CASSPGQTNNEQFF. V usage is TRBV19 and J usage is TRBJ2-1, with 7 bases identical to TRBD1. The CDR3 runs 14 residues. V was clipped by 6 bases and J by 5 bases; unmatched bases: 7. CDR1 LNHDA and CDR2 SQIVND come from the germline V gene (reference sequence).

DNA of the CDR3: TGTGCCAGCAGCTCCCGGGACGAAGGGATTGTTCAGTACTTC. The encoded protein is CASSSRDEGIVQYF. The chain joins TRBV27 to TRBJ2-4; D is tentatively TRBD1 or TRBD2 (5 bases each). V lost 6 bases and J lost 11, with 20 bases in between. Germline CDR1 and CDR2: MNHEY and SMNVEV (reference sequence). The CDR3 runs to 14 residues.

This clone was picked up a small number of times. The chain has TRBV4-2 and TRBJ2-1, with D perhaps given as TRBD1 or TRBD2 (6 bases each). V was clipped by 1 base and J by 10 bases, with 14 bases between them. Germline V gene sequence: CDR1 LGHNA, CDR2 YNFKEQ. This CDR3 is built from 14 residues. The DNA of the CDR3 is TGTGCCAGCAGCCAAGCGAGGGGGGAACGGGAGCAGTTCTTC. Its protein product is CASSQARGEREQFF.

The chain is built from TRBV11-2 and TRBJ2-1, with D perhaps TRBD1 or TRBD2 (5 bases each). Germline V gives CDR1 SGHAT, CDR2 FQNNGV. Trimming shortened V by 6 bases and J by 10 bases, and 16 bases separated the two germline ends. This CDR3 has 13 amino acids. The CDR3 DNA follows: TGTGCCAGCAGTACCCAAGGGGACGGCGAGCAGTTCTTC. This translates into CASSTQGDGEQFF.

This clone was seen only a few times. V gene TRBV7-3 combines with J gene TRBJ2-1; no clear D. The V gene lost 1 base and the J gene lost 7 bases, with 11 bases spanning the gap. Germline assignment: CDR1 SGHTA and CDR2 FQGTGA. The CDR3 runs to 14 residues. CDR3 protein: CASSLNPFDNEQFF. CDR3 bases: TGTGCCAGCAGCTTAAACCCCTTCGATAATGAGCAGTTCTTC.

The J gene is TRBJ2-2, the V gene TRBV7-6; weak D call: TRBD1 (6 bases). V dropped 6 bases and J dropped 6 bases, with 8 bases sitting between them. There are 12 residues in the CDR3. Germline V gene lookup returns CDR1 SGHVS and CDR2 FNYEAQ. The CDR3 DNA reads TGTGCCAGCAGTAAGGGGGCCGGGGAGCTGTTTTTT. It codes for CASSKGAGELFF.

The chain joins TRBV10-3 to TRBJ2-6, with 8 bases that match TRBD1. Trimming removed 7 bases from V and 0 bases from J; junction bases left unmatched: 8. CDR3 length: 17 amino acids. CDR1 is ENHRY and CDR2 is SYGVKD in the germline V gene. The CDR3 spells CAIKKTGVNSGANVLTF. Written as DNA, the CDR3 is TGTGCCATCAAGAAGACAGGGGTGAACTCTGGGGCCAACGTCCTGACTTTC.

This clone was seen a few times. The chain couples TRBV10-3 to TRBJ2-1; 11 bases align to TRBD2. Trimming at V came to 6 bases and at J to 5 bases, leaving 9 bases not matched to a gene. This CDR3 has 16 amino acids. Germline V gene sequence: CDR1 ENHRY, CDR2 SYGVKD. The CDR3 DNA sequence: TGTGCCATCAGCCCCCTGACTAGCGGGGCGCACAATGAGCAGTTCTTC. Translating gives CAISPLTSGAHNEQFF.

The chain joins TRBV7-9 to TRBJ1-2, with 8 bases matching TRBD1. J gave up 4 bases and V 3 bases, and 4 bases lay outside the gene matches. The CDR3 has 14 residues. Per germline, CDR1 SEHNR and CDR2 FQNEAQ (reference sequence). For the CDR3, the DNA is TGTGCCAGCAGCTTCGCGGACAGGGCCTATGGCTACACCTTC. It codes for CASSFADRAYGYTF.

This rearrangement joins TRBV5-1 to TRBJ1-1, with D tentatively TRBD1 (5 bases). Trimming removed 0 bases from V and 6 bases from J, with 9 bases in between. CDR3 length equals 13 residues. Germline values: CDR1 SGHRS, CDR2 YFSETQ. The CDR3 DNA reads TGCGCCAGCAGCTTGGTTGGGGGACCTGAAGCTTTCTTT. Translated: CASSLVGGPEAFF.

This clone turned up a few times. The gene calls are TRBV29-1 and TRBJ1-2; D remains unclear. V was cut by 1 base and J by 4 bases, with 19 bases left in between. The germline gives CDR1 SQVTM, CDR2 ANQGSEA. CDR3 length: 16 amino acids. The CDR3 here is CSVEGPGSLAAYGYTF. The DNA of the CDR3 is TGCAGCGTTGAAGGCCCGGGTTCTTTAGCGGCCTATGGCTACACCTTC.

The CDR3 DNA sequence: TGTGCCAGCAGCAAAGGACAGGGAAGAAGGAACACTGAAGCTTTCTTT. It yields the protein CASSKGQGRRNTEAFF. This chain links TRBV21-1 with TRBJ1-1; the table's D call, TRBD1, has no DNA check behind it. TRBV21-1 is a documented pseudogene. CDR3 size: 16 residues.

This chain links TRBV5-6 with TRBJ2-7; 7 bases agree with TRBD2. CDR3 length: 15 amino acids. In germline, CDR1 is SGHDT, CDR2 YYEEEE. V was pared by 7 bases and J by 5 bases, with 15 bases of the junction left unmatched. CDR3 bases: TGTGCCAGCCGCTCCGCCTCAGGGACTACAAACGAGCAGTACTTC. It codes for CASRSASGTTNEQYF.

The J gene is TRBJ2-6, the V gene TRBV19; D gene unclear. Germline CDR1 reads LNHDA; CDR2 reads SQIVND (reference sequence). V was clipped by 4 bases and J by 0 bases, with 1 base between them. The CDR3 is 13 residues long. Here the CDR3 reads CASSTSGANVLTF. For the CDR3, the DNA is TGTGCCAGTAGTACCTCTGGGGCCAACGTCCTGACTTTC.

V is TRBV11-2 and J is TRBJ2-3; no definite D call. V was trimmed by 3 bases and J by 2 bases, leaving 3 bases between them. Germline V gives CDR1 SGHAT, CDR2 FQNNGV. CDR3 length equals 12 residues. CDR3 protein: CASSFTTDTQYF. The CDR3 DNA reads TGTGCCAGCAGCTTCACCACAGATACGCAGTATTTT.

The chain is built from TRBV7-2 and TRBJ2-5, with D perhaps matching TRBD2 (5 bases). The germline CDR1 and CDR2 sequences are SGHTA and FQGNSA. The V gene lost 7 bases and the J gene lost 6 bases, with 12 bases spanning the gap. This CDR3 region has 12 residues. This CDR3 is CASTASGQTQYF. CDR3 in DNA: TGTGCCAGCACCGCAAGCGGTCAGACCCAGTACTTC.

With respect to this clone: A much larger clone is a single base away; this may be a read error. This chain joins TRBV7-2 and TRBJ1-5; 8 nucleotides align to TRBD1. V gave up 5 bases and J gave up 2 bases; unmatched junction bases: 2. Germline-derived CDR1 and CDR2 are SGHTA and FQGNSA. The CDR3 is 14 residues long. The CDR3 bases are TGTGCCAGCAGCGCGACAGGGGGCAATCAGCCCCAGCATTTT. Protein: CASSATGGNQPQHF.

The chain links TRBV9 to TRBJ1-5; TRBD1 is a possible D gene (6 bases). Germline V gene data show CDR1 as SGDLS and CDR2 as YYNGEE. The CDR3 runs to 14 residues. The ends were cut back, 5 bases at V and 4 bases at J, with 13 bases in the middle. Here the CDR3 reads CASSTGISNQPQHF. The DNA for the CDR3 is TGTGCCAGCAGTACAGGGATCTCTAATCAGCCCCAGCATTTT.

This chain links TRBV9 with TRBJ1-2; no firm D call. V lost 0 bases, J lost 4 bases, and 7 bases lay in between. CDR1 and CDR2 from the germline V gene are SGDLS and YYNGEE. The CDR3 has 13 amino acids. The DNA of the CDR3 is TGTGCCAGCAGCGTAGACCAAGGCTATGGCTACACCTTC. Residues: CASSVDQGYGYTF.